This T cell receptor (beta chain) was sequenced during a study of cytomegalovirus exposure and HLA in healthy donors. Primers for the PCR totalled 60 Vbeta and 13 Jbeta. Only in-frame clones appear in the TCRdb table, and some are missing; sequencing was by immunoSEQ multiplex PCR. The sample contains approximately 140,000 clones, approximately 80% of which appear only once. The CDR3 is 14 amino acids. The germline gives CDR1 MNHEY, CDR2 SVGAGI. V was clipped by 6 bases and J by 4 bases, with 13 bases between them. J is TRBJ1-5 and V is TRBV6-5; D gene unclear. Sequences were obtained from PBMCs. The receptor was isolated from a middle-aged woman in good health and CMV-seropositive. The CDR3 sequence is CASRATGENQPQHF. For the CDR3, the DNA is TGTGCCAGCAGGGCAACCGGGGAAAATCAGCCCCAGCATTTT.